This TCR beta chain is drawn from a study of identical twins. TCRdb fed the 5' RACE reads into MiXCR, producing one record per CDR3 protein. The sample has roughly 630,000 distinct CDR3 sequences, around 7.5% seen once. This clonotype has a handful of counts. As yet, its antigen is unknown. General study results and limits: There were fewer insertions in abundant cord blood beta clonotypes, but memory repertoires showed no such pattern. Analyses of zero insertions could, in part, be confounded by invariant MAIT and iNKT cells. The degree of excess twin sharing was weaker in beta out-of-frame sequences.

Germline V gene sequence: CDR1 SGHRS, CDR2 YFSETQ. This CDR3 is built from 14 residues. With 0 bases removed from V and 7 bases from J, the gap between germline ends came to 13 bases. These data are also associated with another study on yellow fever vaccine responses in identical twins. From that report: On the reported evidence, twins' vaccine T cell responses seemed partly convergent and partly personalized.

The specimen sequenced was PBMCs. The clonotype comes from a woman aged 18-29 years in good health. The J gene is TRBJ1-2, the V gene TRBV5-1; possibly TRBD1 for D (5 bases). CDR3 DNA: TGCGCCAGCAGCTTGGATGTCCAGGGCAGTGGCTACACCTTC. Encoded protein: CASSLDVQGSGYTF.